What follows describes a single T cell receptor beta chain. The antigen is undetermined. Other nucleotide sequences from this sample produce the same CDR3. This sample was included in a study of shared clonotypes between healthy human individuals. Study-wide background: The plates for each donor numbered three CD4 naive, three CD4 memory, two CD8 naive and one CD8 memory. Regarding the study as a whole: Shared clonotypes: 4.5% to 5% naive CD4, roughly 4% naive CD8, around 2.2% memory CD4, around 0.4% memory CD8.

In replicate PCRs of sorted subsets, 150 to 200 ng DNA, about 30,000 T cell genomes, was used. Using immunoSEQ multiplex PCR, the repertoire was profiled, and TCRdb retains in-frame clones only, with some absent. Here the sample spans 1.5 million to 1.9 million clones, under 99% being singletons. Sequenced sample: naive CD4+ T cells sorted from blood. Subset noted: CD45RA+ positively selected. The TCR was taken from a man between 25 and 39 years old in good health.

The CDR3 DNA reads TGTGCCAGCTCACCGGATACTAGCAATCAGCCCCAGCATTTT. Amino acid sequence: CASSPDTSNQPQHF. J is TRBJ1-5 and V is TRBV18; D is uncertain. CDR1 KGHSH and CDR2 LQKENI come from the germline V gene. The CDR3 is made up of 14 amino acids. V lost 3 bases and J lost 0, with 6 bases in between.